This T cell receptor (beta chain) appears in the sequencing data of a study of response to subunit inactivated influenza vaccine. CDR1 and CDR2 (germline): MNHEY, SVGAGI. V trimming: 2 bases; J trimming: 4 bases; junction bases outside the gene matches: 5. The CDR3 has 15 residues. TCRdb reanalysed the RT-PCR reads using MiXCR and keeps one entry per CDR3 protein. Among 700,000 to 900,000 distinct CDR3 sequences listed, less than 25% were seen once. The sequenced sample was PBMCs from blood, obtained more than 4 days after vaccination. The TCR sequence derives from a man in his forties or fifties who received an inactivated influenza vaccine. This rearrangement joins TRBV6-5 to TRBJ2-7, with 10 bases matching TRBD2. The CDR3 DNA follows: TGTGCCAGCAGTTACGTTCGTAGCGGGAGGTACGAGCAGTACTTC. Translated: CASSYVRSGRYEQYF.